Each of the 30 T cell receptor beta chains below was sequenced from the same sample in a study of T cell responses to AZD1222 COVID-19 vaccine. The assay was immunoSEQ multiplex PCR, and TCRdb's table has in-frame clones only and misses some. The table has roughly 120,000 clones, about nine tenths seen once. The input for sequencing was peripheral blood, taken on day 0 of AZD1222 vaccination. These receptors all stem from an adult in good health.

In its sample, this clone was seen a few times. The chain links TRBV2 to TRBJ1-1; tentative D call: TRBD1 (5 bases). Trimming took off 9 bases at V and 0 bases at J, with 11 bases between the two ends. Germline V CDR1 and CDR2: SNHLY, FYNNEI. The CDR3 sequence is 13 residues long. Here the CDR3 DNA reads TGTGCCAGTAAAAGACAGATGAACACTGAAGCTTTCTTT. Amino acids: CASKRQMNTEAFF. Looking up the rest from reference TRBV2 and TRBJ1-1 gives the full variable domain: EPEVTQTPSHQVTQMGQEVILRCVPISNHLYFYWYRQILGQKVEFLVSFYNNEISEKSEIFDDQFSVERPDGSNFTLKIRSTKLEDSAMYFCASKRQMNTEAFFGQGTRLTVV.

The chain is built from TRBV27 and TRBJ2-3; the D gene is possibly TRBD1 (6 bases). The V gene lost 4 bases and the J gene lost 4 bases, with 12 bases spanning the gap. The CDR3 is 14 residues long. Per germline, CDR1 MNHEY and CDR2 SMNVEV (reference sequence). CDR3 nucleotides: TGTGCCAGCAGTTCTAACAGGGTTCCAGATACGCAGTATTTT. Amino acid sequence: CASSSNRVPDTQYF.

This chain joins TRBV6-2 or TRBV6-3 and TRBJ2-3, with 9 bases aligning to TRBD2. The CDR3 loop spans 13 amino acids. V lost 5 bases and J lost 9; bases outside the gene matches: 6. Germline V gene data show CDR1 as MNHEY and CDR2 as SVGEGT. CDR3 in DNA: TGTGCCAGCAGTGCTATTAGCGGGGGAACGCAGTATTTT. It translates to CASSAISGGTQYF.

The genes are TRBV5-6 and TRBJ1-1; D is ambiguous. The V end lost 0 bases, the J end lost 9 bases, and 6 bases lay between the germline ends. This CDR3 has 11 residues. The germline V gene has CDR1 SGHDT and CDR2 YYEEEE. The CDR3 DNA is TGTGCCAGCAGCTTGGGGCATAAAGCTTTCTTT. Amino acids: CASSLGHKAFF.

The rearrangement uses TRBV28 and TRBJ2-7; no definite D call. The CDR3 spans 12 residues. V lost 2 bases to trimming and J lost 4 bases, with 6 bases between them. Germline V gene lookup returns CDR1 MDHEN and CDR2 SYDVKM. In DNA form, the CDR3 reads TGTGCCAGCAGTTTAGGGGTTTACGAGCAGTACTTC. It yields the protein CASSLGVYEQYF.

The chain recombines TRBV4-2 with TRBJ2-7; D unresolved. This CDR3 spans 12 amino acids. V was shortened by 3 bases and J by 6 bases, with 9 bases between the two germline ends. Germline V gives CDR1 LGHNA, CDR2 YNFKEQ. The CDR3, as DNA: TGTGCCAGCAGCCACGGCAACGGCGAGCAGTACTTC. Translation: CASSHGNGEQYF.

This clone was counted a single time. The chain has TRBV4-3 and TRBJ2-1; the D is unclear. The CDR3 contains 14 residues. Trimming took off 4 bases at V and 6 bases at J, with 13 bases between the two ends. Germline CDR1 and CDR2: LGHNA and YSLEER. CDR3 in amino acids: CASSPRLPGNEQFF. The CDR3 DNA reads TGCGCCAGCAGCCCCCGGCTCCCGGGCAATGAGCAGTTCTTC.

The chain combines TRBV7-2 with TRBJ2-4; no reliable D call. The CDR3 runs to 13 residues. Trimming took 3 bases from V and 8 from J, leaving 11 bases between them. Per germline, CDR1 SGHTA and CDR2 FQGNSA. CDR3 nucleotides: TGTGCCAGCAGCTTCCTCCGCAGAGACATTCAGTACTTC. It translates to CASSFLRRDIQYF. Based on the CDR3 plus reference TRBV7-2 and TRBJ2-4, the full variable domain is GAGVSQSPSNKVTEKGKDVELRCDPISGHTALYWYRQSLGQGLEFLIYFQGNSAPDKSGLPSDRFSAERTGGSVSTLTIQRTQQEDSAVYLCASSFLRRDIQYFGAGTRLSVL.

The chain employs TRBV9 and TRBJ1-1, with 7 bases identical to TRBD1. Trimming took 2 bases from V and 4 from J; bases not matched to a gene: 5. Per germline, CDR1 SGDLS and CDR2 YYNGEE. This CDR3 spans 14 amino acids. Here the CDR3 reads CASSVPTGITEAFF. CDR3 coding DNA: TGTGCCAGCAGCGTCCCGACAGGGATCACTGAAGCTTTCTTT.

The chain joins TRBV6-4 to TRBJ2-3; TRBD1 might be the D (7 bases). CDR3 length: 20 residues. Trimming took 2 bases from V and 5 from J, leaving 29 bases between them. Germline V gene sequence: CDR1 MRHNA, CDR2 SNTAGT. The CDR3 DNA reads TGTGCCAGCAGTGACCCTCCAGCCGTCGACAGGGAGGTGGGATTAGATACGCAGTATTTT. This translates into CASSDPPAVDREVGLDTQYF.

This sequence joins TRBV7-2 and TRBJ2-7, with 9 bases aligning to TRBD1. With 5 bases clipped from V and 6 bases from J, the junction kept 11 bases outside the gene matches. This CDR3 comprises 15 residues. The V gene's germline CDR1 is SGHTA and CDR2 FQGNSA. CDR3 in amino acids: CASSLEPGQGSEQYF. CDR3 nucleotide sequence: TGTGCCAGCAGCCTCGAACCGGGACAGGGAAGCGAGCAGTACTTC. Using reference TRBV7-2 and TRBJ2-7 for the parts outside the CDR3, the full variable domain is GAGVSQSPSNKVTEKGKDVELRCDPISGHTALYWYRQSLGQGLEFLIYFQGNSAPDKSGLPSDRFSAERTGGSVSTLTIQRTQQEDSAVYLCASSLEPGQGSEQYFGPGTRLTVT.

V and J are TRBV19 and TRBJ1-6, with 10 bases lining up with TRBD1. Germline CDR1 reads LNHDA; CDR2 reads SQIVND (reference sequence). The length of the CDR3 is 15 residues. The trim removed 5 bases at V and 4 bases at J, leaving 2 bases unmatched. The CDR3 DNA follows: TGTGCCAGTAGTCCGGGACAGGGGTATAATTCACCCCTCCACTTT. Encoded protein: CASSPGQGYNSPLHF.

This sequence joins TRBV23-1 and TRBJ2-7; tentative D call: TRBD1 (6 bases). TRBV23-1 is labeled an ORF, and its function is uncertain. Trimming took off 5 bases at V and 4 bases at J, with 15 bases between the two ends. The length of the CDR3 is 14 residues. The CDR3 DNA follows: TGCGCCAGCAGTGGGGGCCGGGGTTCATACGAGCAGTACTTC. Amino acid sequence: CASSGGRGSYEQYF.

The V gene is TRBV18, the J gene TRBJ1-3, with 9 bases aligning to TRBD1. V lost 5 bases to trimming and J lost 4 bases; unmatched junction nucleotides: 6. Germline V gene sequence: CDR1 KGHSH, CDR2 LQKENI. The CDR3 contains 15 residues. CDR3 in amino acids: CASSTQGADGNTIYF. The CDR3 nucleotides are TGTGCCAGCTCAACACAGGGGGCGGACGGAAACACCATATATTTT.

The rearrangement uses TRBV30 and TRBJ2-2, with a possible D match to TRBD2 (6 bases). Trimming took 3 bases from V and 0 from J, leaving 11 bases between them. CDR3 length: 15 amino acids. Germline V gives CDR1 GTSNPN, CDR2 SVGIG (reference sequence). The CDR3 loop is CAWSRDFANTGELFF. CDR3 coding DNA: TGTGCCTGGAGCAGGGACTTCGCGAACACCGGGGAGCTGTTTTTT.

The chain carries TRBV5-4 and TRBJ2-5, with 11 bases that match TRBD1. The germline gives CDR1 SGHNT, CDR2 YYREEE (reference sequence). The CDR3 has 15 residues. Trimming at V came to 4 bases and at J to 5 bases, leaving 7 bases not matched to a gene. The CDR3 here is CASSPRTGGPETQYF. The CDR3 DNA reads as TGTGCCAGCAGCCCCCGGACAGGGGGCCCCGAGACCCAGTACTTC.

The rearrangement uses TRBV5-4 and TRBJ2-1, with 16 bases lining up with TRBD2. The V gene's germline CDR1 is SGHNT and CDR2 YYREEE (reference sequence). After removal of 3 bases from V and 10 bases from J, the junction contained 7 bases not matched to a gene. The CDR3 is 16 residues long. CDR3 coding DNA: TGTGCCAGCAGCTCCGGGACTAGCGGGAGGGCCTACGAGCAGTTCTTC. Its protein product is CASSSGTSGRAYEQFF.

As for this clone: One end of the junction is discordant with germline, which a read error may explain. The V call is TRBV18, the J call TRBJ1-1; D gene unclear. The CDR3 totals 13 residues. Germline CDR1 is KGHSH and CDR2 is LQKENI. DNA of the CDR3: TGTGCCAGCTCACCACCGGTAGAGACTGAAACTTTCTTT. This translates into CASSPPVETETFF.

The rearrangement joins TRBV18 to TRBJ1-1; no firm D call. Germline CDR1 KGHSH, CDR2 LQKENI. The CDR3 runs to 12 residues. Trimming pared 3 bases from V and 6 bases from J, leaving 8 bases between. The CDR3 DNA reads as TGTGCCAGCTCACCTCTAGACCCTGAAGCTTTCTTT. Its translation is CASSPLDPEAFF.

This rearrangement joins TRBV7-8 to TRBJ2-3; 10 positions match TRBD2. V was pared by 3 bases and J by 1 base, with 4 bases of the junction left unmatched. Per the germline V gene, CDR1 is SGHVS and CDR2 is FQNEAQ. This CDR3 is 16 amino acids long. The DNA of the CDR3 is TGTGCCAGCAGCTTCATAGCGGGAGGTGGCACAGATACGCAGTATTTT. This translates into CASSFIAGGGTDTQYF.

The CDR3 is CASSPPQPNTEAFF. In nucleotides, the CDR3 is TGTGCCAGCTCACCACCCCAGCCTAACACTGAAGCTTTCTTT. The V call is TRBV18, the J call TRBJ1-1, with D unresolved. Germline V lookup: CDR1 KGHSH, CDR2 LQKENI. The CDR3 has 14 residues. Trimming stripped 0 bases from V and 2 bases from J, with 7 bases between. The full variable domain, its missing parts supplied by reference TRBV18 and TRBJ1-1, is NAGVMQNPRHLVRRRGQEARLRCSPMKGHSHVYWYRQLPEEGLKFMVYLQKENIIDESGMPKERFSAEFPKEGPSILRIQQVVRGDSAAYFCASSPPQPNTEAFFGQGTRLTVV.

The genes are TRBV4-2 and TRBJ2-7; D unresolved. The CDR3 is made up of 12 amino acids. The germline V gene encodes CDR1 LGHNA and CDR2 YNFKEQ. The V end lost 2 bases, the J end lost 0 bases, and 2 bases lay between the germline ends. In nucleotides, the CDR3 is TGTGCCAGCAGCCAAAGCTCCTACGAGCAGTACTTC. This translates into CASSQSSYEQYF.

The CDR3: CASSTRTNLNTGELFF. The DNA of the CDR3 is TGTGCCAGTAGTACCCGGACCAACCTGAACACCGGGGAGCTGTTTTTT. V gene TRBV19 combines with J gene TRBJ2-2; D gene unclear. Germline loops: CDR1 LNHDA, CDR2 SQIVND (reference sequence). The CDR3 covers 16 residues. V lost 4 bases and J lost 1, with 13 bases in between. The full variable domain, its missing parts supplied by reference TRBV19 and TRBJ2-2, is DGGITQSPKYLFRKEGQNVTLSCEQNLNHDAMYWYRQDPGQGLRLIYYSQIVNDFQKGDIAEGYSVSREKKESFPLTVTSAQKNPTAFYLCASSTRTNLNTGELFFGEGSRLTVL.

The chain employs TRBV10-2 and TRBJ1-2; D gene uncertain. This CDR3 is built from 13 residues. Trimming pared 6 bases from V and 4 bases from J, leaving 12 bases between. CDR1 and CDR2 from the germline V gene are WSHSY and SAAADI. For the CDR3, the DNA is TGCGCCAGCAGCGAACGGAACCTCTATGGCTACACCTTC. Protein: CASSERNLYGYTF.

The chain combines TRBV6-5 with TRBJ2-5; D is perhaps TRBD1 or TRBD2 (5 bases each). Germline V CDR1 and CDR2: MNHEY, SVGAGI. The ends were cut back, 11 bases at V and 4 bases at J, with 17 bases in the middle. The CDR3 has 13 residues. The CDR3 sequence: CASTRGDRETQYF. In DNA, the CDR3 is TGTGCCTCAACCCGAGGGGATAGAGAGACCCAGTACTTC.

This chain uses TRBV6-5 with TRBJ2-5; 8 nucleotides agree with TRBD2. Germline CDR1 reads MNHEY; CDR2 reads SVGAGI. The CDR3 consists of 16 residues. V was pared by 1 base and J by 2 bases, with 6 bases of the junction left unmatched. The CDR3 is CASSYYKAGGQETQYF. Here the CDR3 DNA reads TGTGCCAGCAGTTACTACAAGGCGGGAGGACAAGAGACCCAGTACTTC.

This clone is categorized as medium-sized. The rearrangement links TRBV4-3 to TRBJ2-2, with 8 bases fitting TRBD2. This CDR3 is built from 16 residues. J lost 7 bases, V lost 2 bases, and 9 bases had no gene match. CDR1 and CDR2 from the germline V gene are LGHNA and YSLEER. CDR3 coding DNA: TGCGCCAGCAGCCAAATAAGCGGGAGCGGAGGCGGGGAGCTGTTTTTT. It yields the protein CASSQISGSGGGELFF.

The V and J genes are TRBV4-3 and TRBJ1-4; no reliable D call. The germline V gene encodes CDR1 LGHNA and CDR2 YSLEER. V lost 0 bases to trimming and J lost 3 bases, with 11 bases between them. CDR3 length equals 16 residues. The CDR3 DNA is TGCGCCAGCAGCCAAGATAAAGGGAGGCCTAATGAAAAACTGTTTTTT. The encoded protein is CASSQDKGRPNEKLFF.

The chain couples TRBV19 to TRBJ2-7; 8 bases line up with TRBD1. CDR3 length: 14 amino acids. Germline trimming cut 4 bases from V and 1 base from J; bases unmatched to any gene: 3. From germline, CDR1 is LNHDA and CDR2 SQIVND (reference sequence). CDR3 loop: CASSTQGGSYEQYF. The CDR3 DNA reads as TGTGCCAGTAGTACACAGGGGGGATCCTACGAGCAGTACTTC.

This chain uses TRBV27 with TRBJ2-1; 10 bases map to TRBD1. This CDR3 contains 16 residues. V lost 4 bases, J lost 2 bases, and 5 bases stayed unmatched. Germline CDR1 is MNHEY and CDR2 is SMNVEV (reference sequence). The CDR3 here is CASSSPGQGAYNEQFF. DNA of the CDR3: TGTGCCAGCAGTTCTCCCGGACAGGGGGCCTACAATGAGCAGTTCTTC.